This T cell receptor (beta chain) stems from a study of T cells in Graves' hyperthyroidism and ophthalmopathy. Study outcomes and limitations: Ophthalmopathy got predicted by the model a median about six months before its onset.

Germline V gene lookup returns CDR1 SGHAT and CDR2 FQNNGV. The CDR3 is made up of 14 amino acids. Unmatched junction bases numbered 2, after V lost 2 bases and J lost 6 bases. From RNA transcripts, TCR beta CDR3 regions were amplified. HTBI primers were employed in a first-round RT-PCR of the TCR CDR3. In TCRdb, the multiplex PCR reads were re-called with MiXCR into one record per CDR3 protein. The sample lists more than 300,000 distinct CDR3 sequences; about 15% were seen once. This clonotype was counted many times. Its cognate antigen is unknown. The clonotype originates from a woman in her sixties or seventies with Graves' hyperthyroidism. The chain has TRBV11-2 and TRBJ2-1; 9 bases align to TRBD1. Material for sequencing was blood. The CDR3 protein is CASSLTGGFNEQFF. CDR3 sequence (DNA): TGTGCCAGCAGCTTAACAGGGGGCTTCAATGAGCAGTTCTTC.